This entry lists 16 T cell receptor beta chains sequenced from one sample in a study of PD-1 blockade in classical Hodgkin lymphoma. In every patient, relapse followed autologous stem cell transplantation, while exposure to brentuximab vedotin differed. This table comes from immunoSEQ multiplex PCR, and its TCRdb copy is limited to in-frame clones, with some not included. Among 15,000 or so clones, approximately 86% were seen once, and the ten largest hold 4.6%. The specimen comprised peripheral blood mononuclear cells (PBMCs), sampled at baseline. The origin of the receptors is a human donor with classical Hodgkin lymphoma.

V gene TRBV7-3 combines with J gene TRBJ2-1; no firm D call. The CDR3 has 13 residues. The germline V gene has CDR1 SGHTA and CDR2 FQGTGA. V lost 3 bases and J lost 5, with 8 bases in between. The CDR3 sequence: CASSFLSHNEQFF. The CDR3 nucleotides are TGTGCCAGCAGCTTTCTGAGCCACAATGAGCAGTTCTTC.

The sample holds a few counts of this clone. The rearrangement joins TRBV4-3 to TRBJ1-4; the match to TRBD1 covers 7 bases. Germline V gene data show CDR1 as LGHNA and CDR2 as YSLEER. There are 14 residues in the CDR3. Germline trimming cut 4 bases from V and 7 bases from J; bases unmatched to any gene: 6. The CDR3 here is CASSPGTALEKLFF. CDR3 nucleotide sequence: TGCGCCAGCAGCCCCGGGACAGCCCTTGAAAAACTGTTTTTT.

J is TRBJ1-5 and V is TRBV27; 7 bases fit TRBD1. The length of the CDR3 is 15 residues. V lost 5 bases and J lost 4; bases outside the gene matches: 8. Germline V gives CDR1 MNHEY, CDR2 SMNVEV (reference sequence). The CDR3 spells CASSPDRVGNQPQHF. The CDR3 DNA sequence: TGTGCCAGCAGTCCTGACAGGGTGGGAAATCAGCCCCAGCATTTT.

The CDR3 here is CASSLPTGLYGYTF. The CDR3 DNA reads as TGCGCCAGCAGCCTCCCGACAGGTTTATATGGCTACACCTTC. The V call is TRBV5-1, the J call TRBJ1-2, with D possibly matching TRBD1 (6 bases). The CDR3 consists of 14 residues. V lost 4 bases and J lost 5, with 15 bases in between. Per germline, CDR1 SGHRS and CDR2 YFSETQ.

V usage is TRBV2 and J usage is TRBJ1-1; D is uncertain. CDR3 length equals 14 residues. The ends were cut back, 5 bases at V and 1 base at J, with 11 bases in the middle. Germline V CDR1 and CDR2: SNHLY, FYNNEI. The chain's CDR3 is CASSMTDRNTEAFF. The CDR3 DNA sequence: TGTGCCAGCAGTATGACGGATAGGAACACTGAAGCTTTCTTT. The full variable domain, with the rest looked up from reference TRBV2 and TRBJ1-1, is EPEVTQTPSHQVTQMGQEVILRCVPISNHLYFYWYRQILGQKVEFLVSFYNNEISEKSEIFDDQFSVERPDGSNFTLKIRSTKLEDSAMYFCASSMTDRNTEAFFGQGTRLTVV.

This chain joins TRBV7-2 and TRBJ2-3, with a possible D match to TRBD2 (6 bases). CDR1 is SGHTA and CDR2 is FQGNSA in the germline V gene. The CDR3 consists of 17 residues. V lost 4 bases, J lost 4 bases, and 21 bases lay in between. The CDR3 sequence is CASSSIRGGWGADTQYF. In DNA, the CDR3 is TGTGCCAGCAGCTCAATAAGGGGCGGCTGGGGGGCAGATACGCAGTATTTT.

The chain couples TRBV27 to TRBJ2-3, with a tentative D call TRBD1 (6 bases). V dropped 8 bases and J dropped 4 bases, with 22 bases sitting between them. Germline loops: CDR1 MNHEY, CDR2 SMNVEV (reference sequence). The CDR3 loop spans 16 amino acids. The CDR3 loop reads CASSPNYREGPDTQYF. The CDR3 coding sequence is TGTGCCAGCTCACCTAATTACAGGGAAGGACCAGATACGCAGTATTTT.

In regard to this clone: An end of the junction differs from the germline gene, which may be a read error. This chain connects TRBV14 to TRBJ1-5; D call uncertain. This CDR3 region has 13 residues. Germline CDR1 is SGHDN and CDR2 is FVKESK. CDR3 amino acids: CASSQDGKQPQHF. The CDR3 DNA sequence: TGTGCCAGCAGCCAAGATGGCAAACAGCCCCAGCATTTT.

The genes are TRBV4-1 and TRBJ2-7; D not resolved. The CDR3 consists of 15 residues. Germline CDR1 and CDR2: MGHRA and YSYEKL. V was pared by 0 bases and J by 3 bases, with 12 bases between. CDR3 sequence reads: CASSQDPEQVYEQYF. The CDR3 DNA is TGCGCCAGCAGCCAAGATCCCGAACAAGTCTACGAGCAGTACTTC.

This clone was seen a single time. The chain uses TRBV10-3 and TRBJ1-1, with TRBD1 matching over 7 bases. V lost 11 bases and J lost 1; bases outside the gene matches: 7. Germline values: CDR1 ENHRY, CDR2 SYGVKD. CDR3 length: 13 residues. The CDR3 loop reads CAVQGGENTEAFF. CDR3 DNA sequence: TGTGCCGTCCAGGGGGGGGAGAACACTGAAGCTTTCTTT.

This chain connects TRBV29-1 to TRBJ2-2; a possible D gene is TRBD2 (6 bases). V lost 3 bases, J lost 1 base, and 9 bases lay in between. Germline CDR1 and CDR2: SQVTM and ANQGSEA. CDR3 length equals 14 residues. The CDR3, as DNA: TGCAGCGTTGACTACGGGGGGAACACCGGGGAGCTGTTTTTT. Amino acids: CSVDYGGNTGELFF.

This clone was seen only a few times. This chain connects TRBV7-2 to TRBJ1-3, with D uncertain. CDR3 size: 14 residues. Germline V gives CDR1 SGHTA, CDR2 FQGNSA. Trimming stripped 2 bases from V and 4 bases from J, with 9 bases between. The CDR3 spells CASSLLPQGNTIYF. In DNA, the CDR3 is TGTGCCAGCAGCTTACTGCCTCAGGGAAACACCATATATTTT.

The rearrangement joins TRBV13 to TRBJ2-1, with 13 nucleotides matching TRBD2. The CDR3 has 18 amino acids. The germline V gene has CDR1 PRHDT and CDR2 FYEKMQ (reference sequence). Germline trimming cut 2 bases from V and 6 bases from J; bases unmatched to any gene: 10. CDR3 in DNA: TGTGCCAGCAGCTTATTACTAGCGGGGGGGAAGCTAACCAATGAGCAGTTCTTC. It yields the protein CASSLLLAGGKLTNEQFF.

This sequence joins TRBV20-1 and TRBJ1-1; D is undetermined. Trimming removed 5 bases from V and 5 bases from J, with 9 bases in between. CDR3 length equals 11 residues. Germline loops: CDR1 DFQATT, CDR2 SNEGSKA (reference sequence). The CDR3 DNA sequence: TGCAGTGCTGGCGGGGAAACTGAAGCTTTCTTT. Protein: CSAGGETEAFF.

The chain couples TRBV4-3 to TRBJ2-7; TRBD2 aligns across 7 bases. CDR3 length: 17 residues. V shed 0 bases and J 2 bases; nucleotides not matched to a gene: 10. Germline CDR1 LGHNA, CDR2 YSLEER. CDR3 DNA: TGCGCCAGCAGCCAAGACTACATAGGGACTATAACCTACGAGCAGTACTTC. Its protein is CASSQDYIGTITYEQYF.

V is TRBV6-5 and J is TRBJ1-5; TRBD1 agrees at 8 bases. This CDR3 contains 14 residues. Germline V lookup: CDR1 MNHEY, CDR2 SVGAGI. Trimming removed 6 bases from V and 6 bases from J; junction bases left unmatched: 7. This chain's CDR3 is CASRPTGEAQPQHF. Written as DNA, the CDR3 is TGTGCCAGCAGACCGACAGGGGAGGCTCAGCCCCAGCATTTT.